This T cell receptor (beta chain) was found in a study of T cell responses to AZD1222 COVID-19 vaccine. The repertoire was sequenced with immunoSEQ multiplex PCR; TCRdb's copy has only in-frame clones and lacks some. The table lists about 180,000 clones, 85% to 90% of them singletons. Germline-derived CDR1 and CDR2 are LGHDT and YNNKEL (reference sequence). The CDR3 is 12 amino acids. Trimming removed 0 bases from V and 13 bases from J, with 9 bases in between. The starting material was peripheral blood, obtained on day 0 of AZD1222 vaccination. The genes are TRBV3-1 (or the pseudogene TRBV3-2) and TRBJ2-2; TRBD1 might be the D (5 bases). This receptor was obtained from an adult in good health. The CDR3 DNA is TGTGCCAGCAGCCAAGATAGGGGTGCGCTGTTTTTT. Its protein is CASSQDRGALFF.